This TCR beta chain was documented in a study of CD8+ T cells in alopecia areata. The germline V and J ends were trimmed by 0 bases and 7 bases, with 12 bases remaining between them. This CDR3 comprises 15 residues. Germline CDR1 is LNHNV and CDR2 is YYDKDF (reference sequence). Of note for this clone: Its specificity is unknown.

The treatment: oral pan-JAK inhibitor, 5-10 mg twice daily. Study-wide findings and caveats: Having one nonresponder leaves uncertain how baseline CD8+ expansion relates to response. Higher clonality than in normal scalp was seen in lesional scalp, especially alopecia totalis/universalis. The study found tofacitinib significantly decreased scalp clonality and expanded CD8+ clones among the top 100.

Once RNA had been extracted, it was reverse transcribed into cDNA to act as the sequencing template. Produced via immunoSEQ multiplex PCR; TCRdb's table is partial and in-frame only. The sample consists of 150,000 to 200,000 clones, roughly three fifths of them appearing once. The input for sequencing was CD8+ T cells sorted from blood, taken at week 24, from a patient treated with tofacitinib. This receptor was taken from a human donor with alopecia areata. The chain couples TRBV15 to TRBJ1-4; no reliable D call. The CDR3 spells CATSREAGIREKLFF. The CDR3, as DNA: TGTGCCACCAGCAGAGAGGCGGGAATCCGTGAAAAACTGTTTTTT.